This T cell receptor beta chain was observed in a study of blood T cell repertoires in COVID-19. Sequencing used immunoSEQ multiplex PCR; TCRdb keeps in-frame clones, though not all of them. Found here are under 200,000 clones, less than 90% of them singletons; the top ten hold approximately 0.75%. There are 15 residues in the CDR3. Per germline, CDR1 KGHDR and CDR2 SFDVKD. Germline trimming cut 2 bases from V and 6 bases from J; bases unmatched to any gene: 3. Sequences were obtained from peripheral blood. The genes are TRBV24-1 and TRBJ2-2; 9 bases map to TRBD1. The sequence derives from a woman in her seventies with acute or convalescent COVID-19. CDR3 DNA sequence: TGTGCCACCAGTGATTCCCGACAGGGGGCCGGGGAGCTGTTTTTT. Its protein product is CATSDSRQGAGELFF.